The clone carrying this TCR beta chain was observed many times. The data belong to a study of regulatory T cells in long-lasting Graves disease. Time point here: persistent/refractory GD, antithyroid drugs over 5 years with positive TRAb. The TCR library was made from RNA that had been extracted from PBMCs in TRIzol. Building the TCR beta libraries relied on iRepertoire HTBI primers, and CDR3 regions underwent Arm-PCR. TCRdb recomputed calls from the multiplex PCR reads with MiXCR, one row per CDR3 protein. Of about 470,000 distinct CDR3 sequences in the sample, around 21% were seen once. After removal of 0 bases from V and 1 base from J, the junction contained 0 bases not matched to a gene. Per germline, CDR1 KGHSH and CDR2 LQKENI. The CDR3 sequence is 14 residues long.

Sample: peripheral blood mononuclear cells (PBMCs), taken when the disease was refractory, from a patient treated with antithyroid drugs. The receptor comes from a female donor with Graves disease. The gene calls are TRBV18 and TRBJ2-7; 7 nucleotides agree with TRBD1. The DNA for the CDR3 is TGTGCCAGCTCACCACCGGACAGGTCCTACGAGCAGTACTTC. This encodes CASSPPDRSYEQYF.